Following are 21 T cell receptor beta chains from one sample sequenced in a study of shared clonotypes between healthy human individuals. The protocol was immunoSEQ multiplex PCR, while the TCRdb copy is restricted to in-frame clones and leaves out a portion. The top ten clones hold about 0.39% of a sample with 2 million to 2.5 million clones, roughly 93% of them seen once. Sequenced material: naive CD4+ T cells from PBMCs. The subset is: CD45RA+ positively selected. Receptors originate from a man aged 18 to 29 in good health. Some clones in this sample may be carry-over from other donors' samples.

This clone was counted a single time. The chain carries TRBV18 and TRBJ2-7; D unresolved. Between the trimmed V and J ends, which lost 2 bases and 7 bases, there was a span of 15 bases. CDR3 size: 14 residues. Germline V gives CDR1 KGHSH, CDR2 LQKENI. CDR3 loop: CASSPIGNVGEQYF. The CDR3 bases are TGTGCCAGCTCACCAATAGGGAACGTAGGGGAGCAGTACTTC.

The chain couples TRBV6-6 to TRBJ1-4; perhaps TRBD1 as D (6 bases). Germline values: CDR1 MNHNY, CDR2 SVGAGI (reference sequence). Trimming cost V 6 bases and J 4 bases, with 12 bases left between them. This CDR3 comprises 14 residues. CDR3 protein: CASRQGGYNEKLFF. The CDR3 region has the DNA TGTGCCAGCAGACAGGGAGGCTATAATGAAAAACTGTTTTTT.

V usage is TRBV2 and J usage is TRBJ2-5; no definite D call. CDR1 is SNHLY, CDR2 FYNNEI, per germline. CDR3 length: 14 amino acids. V was clipped by 6 bases and J by 0 bases, with 11 bases between them. CDR3 residues: CASSQVRNQETQYF. CDR3 sequence (DNA): TGTGCCAGCAGCCAAGTCCGTAACCAAGAGACCCAGTACTTC.

The DNA of the CDR3 is TGTGCCAGCAGCTTGACAGGGGCGATCCAAGAGACCCAGTACTTC. Its protein is CASSLTGAIQETQYF. The V call is TRBV7-9, the J call TRBJ2-5; 8 nucleotides match TRBD1. Germline CDR1 SEHNR, CDR2 FQNEAQ (reference sequence). This CDR3 region has 15 residues. V was pared by 3 bases and J by 1 base, with 4 bases of the junction left unmatched.

This clone was observed once. The chain uses TRBV6-5 and TRBJ1-1; D is perhaps TRBD1 (5 bases). This CDR3 has 13 amino acids. Germline V lookup: CDR1 MNHEY, CDR2 SVGAGI. V was trimmed by 8 bases and J by 1 base, leaving 11 bases between them. As DNA, the CDR3 is TGTGCCAGCCACCAGGGTACGAACACTGAAGCTTTCTTT. Translated: CASHQGTNTEAFF.

This chain connects TRBV28 to TRBJ2-5; 7 positions match TRBD1. Trimming at V came to 8 bases and at J to 5 bases, leaving 11 bases not matched to a gene. Per germline, CDR1 MDHEN and CDR2 SYDVKM. The CDR3 loop spans 14 amino acids. CDR3 coding DNA: TGTGCCAGCCATCGGGCAGGGGGTTTGGAGACCCAGTACTTC. Its translation is CASHRAGGLETQYF.

This chain links TRBV27 with TRBJ2-2; D is possibly TRBD1 (5 bases). Trimming removed 8 bases from V and 7 bases from J, with 14 bases in between. Germline CDR1 reads MNHEY; CDR2 reads SMNVEV (reference sequence). CDR3 length equals 13 residues. This chain's CDR3 is CASGQPWIGELFF. The DNA for the CDR3 is TGTGCCAGCGGACAACCATGGATCGGGGAGCTGTTTTTT.

The rearrangement links TRBV10-3 to TRBJ2-7; D tentatively fits TRBD1 or TRBD2 (5 bases each). The CDR3 covers 15 residues. Germline values: CDR1 ENHRY, CDR2 SYGVKD. The V and J ends lost 0 bases and 5 bases respectively, with 14 bases between them. CDR3 nucleotide sequence: TGTGCCATCAGTGAGTCGGGCAGGGCGGGCGACGAGCAGTACTTC. This codes for CAISESGRAGDEQYF.

The V and J genes are TRBV7-9 and TRBJ2-7; 9 positions agree with TRBD2. This CDR3 comprises 15 residues. V dropped 5 bases and J dropped 0; count of bases not matched to a gene: 5. Per the germline V gene, CDR1 is SEHNR and CDR2 is FQNEAQ (reference sequence). The CDR3 here is CASSRGGASSYEQYF. The DNA of the CDR3 is TGTGCCAGCAGCCGCGGGGGGGCTAGCTCCTACGAGCAGTACTTC.

This chain's CDR3 is CASRGPGTSVSSYNEQFF. The CDR3 DNA reads as TGTGCCAGCAGAGGTCCCGGGACTAGCGTTAGCTCCTACAATGAGCAGTTCTTC. The chain has TRBV5-4 and TRBJ2-1; TRBD2 agrees at 10 bases. In germline, CDR1 is SGHNT, CDR2 YYREEE (reference sequence). Trimming cost V 5 bases and J 0 bases; bases outside gene matches: 11. This CDR3 has 18 amino acids.

A single count supports this clone. The chain joins TRBV18 to TRBJ1-6; D is possibly TRBD1 (5 bases). The CDR3 has 15 amino acids. Germline V gives CDR1 KGHSH, CDR2 LQKENI. Trimming stripped 6 bases from V and 5 bases from J, with 14 bases between. DNA of the CDR3: TGTGCCAGCTCCCCCAGGACAAGCGATAATTCACCCCTCCACTTT. This gives the protein CASSPRTSDNSPLHF.

V gene TRBV11-2 combines with J gene TRBJ2-1, with D possibly being TRBD2 (6 bases). Germline V gene sequence: CDR1 SGHAT, CDR2 FQNNGV. CDR3 length: 18 amino acids. Between the trimmed V and J ends, which lost 2 bases and 12 bases, there was a span of 29 bases. Here the CDR3 reads CASSLFGSLANTMSGQFF. The CDR3 DNA follows: TGTGCCAGCAGCTTATTTGGTTCCCTAGCGAACACAATGAGTGGGCAGTTCTTC.

The chain joins TRBV5-4 to TRBJ1-2, with D perhaps matching TRBD1 (5 bases). Deletions cut 0 bases from V and 4 bases from J, with 16 bases between. The length of the CDR3 is 16 residues. Germline CDR1 and CDR2: SGHNT and YYREEE (reference sequence). The CDR3 sequence is CASSLADGTLSYGYTF. The CDR3 DNA follows: TGTGCCAGCAGCTTGGCCGACGGGACGCTTTCCTATGGCTACACCTTC.

This chain uses TRBV5-1 with TRBJ1-3; 9 bases map to TRBD1. The V segment lost 0 bases and the J segment 2 bases; nucleotides outside the gene matches: 0. This CDR3 has 15 amino acids. The germline gives CDR1 SGHRS, CDR2 YFSETQ. The CDR3 spells CASSLGDRAGNTIYF. The CDR3 DNA is TGCGCCAGCAGCTTGGGGGACAGGGCTGGAAACACCATATATTTT.

The chain's CDR3 is CASSPGGVNQPQHF. Written as DNA, the CDR3 is TGCGCCAGCAGCCCCGGGGGGGTAAATCAGCCCCAGCATTTT. This chain joins TRBV5-1 and TRBJ1-5; the D gene is possibly TRBD1 (5 bases). Trimming took 4 bases from V and 4 from J, leaving 12 bases between them. The CDR3 has 14 amino acids. Germline CDR1 is SGHRS and CDR2 is YFSETQ.

This clone was seen once. The chain employs TRBV5-1 and TRBJ2-1; D may be TRBD1 or TRBD2 (5 bases each). Germline V gives CDR1 SGHRS, CDR2 YFSETQ. The V end was cut by 4 bases, the J end by 7 bases, with 12 bases between. There are 13 residues in the CDR3. The DNA of the CDR3 is TGCGCCAGCAGCCGGGGCCCCTTTAATGAGCAGTTCTTC. Protein sequence: CASSRGPFNEQFF.

The CDR3 DNA reads TGCGCCAGCAGTCAGGGATGCTATGGCTACACCTTC. This translates into CASSQGCYGYTF. V and J are TRBV23-1 and TRBJ1-2; D unresolved. TRBV23-1 qualifies as an ORF whose function is uncertain. This CDR3 spans 12 amino acids. Trimming took off 3 bases at V and 4 bases at J, with 6 bases between the two ends.

The J gene is TRBJ1-5, the V gene TRBV10-2; D remains unclear. V was pared by 2 bases and J by 6 bases, with 17 bases between. The CDR3 is made up of 16 amino acids. CDR1 WSHSY and CDR2 SAAADI come from the germline V gene. DNA of the CDR3: TGCGCCAGCAGTGAGCGTCGGGCCACCGTCCCTCAGCCCCAGCATTTT. Its translation is CASSERRATVPQPQHF.

The CDR3 DNA sequence: TGTGCCAGCAGCGCATCCTACGAGCAGTACTTC. This codes for CASSASYEQYF. The V and J genes are TRBV11-1 and TRBJ2-5; D is uncertain. Judging by the DNA end, TRBJ2-7 fits better; the J call may be wrong. The CDR3 runs 11 residues. Germline V gene lookup returns CDR1 SGHAT and CDR2 FQDESV (reference sequence).

This chain links TRBV15 with TRBJ2-3, with 11 positions matching TRBD2. Germline V gives CDR1 LNHNV, CDR2 YYDKDF (reference sequence). This CDR3 is built from 15 residues. V shed 2 bases, J shed 6 bases, and the junction held 4 bases outside the gene matches. In DNA, the CDR3 is TGTGCCACCAGCAGACGGACTAGCGGGTTGGATACGCAGTATTTT. Encoded protein: CATSRRTSGLDTQYF.

The chain employs TRBV6-1 and TRBJ1-4, with D maybe TRBD1 (5 bases). This CDR3 spans 12 amino acids. In germline, CDR1 is MNHNS, CDR2 SASEGT. V lost 6 bases and J lost 8, with 10 bases in between. In DNA, the CDR3 is TGTGCCAGCAGGGGGGTTCAGGAAAAACTGTTTTTT. Its protein product is CASRGVQEKLFF.